The 3 T cell receptor beta chains below were found in one sample sequenced in a study of CD8 T cells in Susac syndrome. Reverse transcription of roughly 0.5 to 1 ug RNA used random hexamers. TCRdb re-analysed the immunoSEQ multiplex PCR reads in MiXCR, keeping a single row per CDR3 protein. The sample lists 75,000 to 95,000 distinct CDR3 sequences, 85% to 95% occurring once. The sample was CD8+ T cells from PBMCs. These receptors were obtained from a human donor with Susac syndrome.

The rearrangement uses TRBV5-6 and TRBJ2-5, with TRBD2 identical over 9 bases. The ends lost 6 bases at V and 5 bases at J; junction bases unmatched: 2. The CDR3 loop spans 12 amino acids. The germline V gene encodes CDR1 SGHDT and CDR2 YYEEEE. The CDR3 spells CASTTSGETQYF. CDR3 nucleotides: TGTGCCAGCACAACTAGCGGGGAGACCCAGTACTTC.

The chain employs TRBV29-1 and TRBJ2-7; D might be TRBD1 or TRBD2, each matching 5 bases. The CDR3 sequence is 12 residues long. V was trimmed by 5 bases and J by 6 bases, leaving 14 bases between them. Germline values: CDR1 SQVTM, CDR2 ANQGSEA. The chain's CDR3 is CSVRDLQFEQYF. DNA of the CDR3: TGCAGCGTTCGGGACCTCCAGTTCGAGCAGTACTTC.

The V gene is TRBV7-9, the J gene TRBJ1-1; D not certain. The V and J ends lost 5 bases and 0 bases respectively, with 13 bases between them. This CDR3 has 15 residues. CDR1 and CDR2 from the germline V gene are SEHNR and FQNEAQ (reference sequence). CDR3 sequence reads: CASSDHARMNTEAFF. The CDR3 nucleotides are TGTGCCAGCAGCGACCATGCCAGGATGAACACTGAAGCTTTCTTT.